This T cell receptor (beta chain) appears in the sequencing data of a study of technical replicates of blood from a handful of donors. The table came from immunoSEQ multiplex PCR; TCRdb's copy has only in-frame clones and leaves some out. The sample includes approximately 41,000 clones, 96% seen only once; the top ten take about 0.37%. This CDR3 is 16 amino acids long. The germline gives CDR1 MNHNS, CDR2 SASEGT. Trimming removed 0 bases from V and 0 bases from J, with 12 bases in between. Sequencing input: T cells isolated from PBMCs. The receptor's source is a human donor in good health. This sequence joins TRBV6-1 and TRBJ2-7; TRBD2 is a possible D gene (5 bases). CDR3 nucleotides: TGTGCCAGCAGTGAAGCAGGGCAGCGGAGCTCCTACGAGCAGTACTTC. The encoded protein is CASSEAGQRSSYEQYF.